A single sample is the source of the 14 T cell receptor beta chains below, sequenced in a study of blood T cell repertoires in COVID-19. Profiled with immunoSEQ multiplex PCR; TCRdb holds only in-frame clones, not every one. The sample includes nearly 300,000 clones, about 91% seen only once; the top ten take 5.5% to 7%. Material for sequencing was peripheral blood. These receptors all come from a woman in her thirties who had recovered from COVID-19.

This clone was seen once. This chain links TRBV19 with TRBJ1-2, with no clear D. Germline V CDR1 and CDR2: LNHDA, SQIVND (reference sequence). The CDR3 has 17 amino acids. Trimming took 4 bases from V and 0 from J, leaving 18 bases between them. CDR3 DNA: TGTGCCAGTAGTAAGGGTCAAGGACTCCTAGCTAACTATGGCTACACCTTC. Encoded protein: CASSKGQGLLANYGYTF.

This clone was detected once. The chain carries TRBV7-3 and TRBJ2-7; D call uncertain. Trimming shortened V by 3 bases and J by 3 bases, and 9 bases separated the two germline ends. The CDR3 is 13 residues long. Germline V gene data show CDR1 as SGHTA and CDR2 as FQGTGA. The CDR3 region has the DNA TGTGCCAGCAGCTTCCAACCAGGCTACGAGCAGTACTTC. Protein product: CASSFQPGYEQYF.

The chain joins TRBV7-9 to TRBJ1-4; D remains ambiguous. V dropped 5 bases and J dropped 0 bases, with 7 bases sitting between them. The length of the CDR3 is 14 residues. The germline gives CDR1 SEHNR, CDR2 FQNEAQ (reference sequence). This CDR3 is CASSPGSTNEKLFF. The CDR3 DNA follows: TGTGCCAGCAGCCCGGGATCAACTAATGAAAAACTGTTTTTT.

V gene TRBV2 combines with J gene TRBJ1-1; weak D call: TRBD1 (6 bases). V was clipped by 5 bases and J by 1 base, with 11 bases between them. From germline, CDR1 is SNHLY and CDR2 FYNNEI. The CDR3 runs 14 residues. This CDR3 reads CASSPYRANTEAFF. The CDR3 nucleotides read TGTGCCAGCAGTCCCTACAGGGCGAACACTGAAGCTTTCTTT.

V and J are TRBV18 and TRBJ1-1; D ambiguous. This CDR3 comprises 12 residues. V was trimmed by 9 bases and J by 0 bases, leaving 8 bases between them. Looked up from germline, CDR1 is KGHSH and CDR2 is LQKENI. CDR3 loop: CASSVLNTEAFF. The CDR3 nucleotides are TGTGCCAGTAGCGTTCTGAACACTGAAGCTTTCTTT.

J is TRBJ1-3 and V is TRBV6-5; TRBD1 agrees at 7 bases. V lost 6 bases and J lost 0; bases outside the gene matches: 5. Germline V gene sequence: CDR1 MNHEY, CDR2 SVGAGI. There are 15 residues in the CDR3. The CDR3 region is CASRNRDSSGNTIYF. DNA of the CDR3: TGTGCCAGCAGGAACAGGGACAGCTCTGGAAACACCATATATTTT.

This clone turned up a few times. The chain uses TRBV18 and TRBJ2-5; TRBD1 might be the D (6 bases). The CDR3 contains 16 residues. CDR1 and CDR2 from the germline V gene are KGHSH and LQKENI. V was shortened by 0 bases and J by 1 base, with 12 bases between the two germline ends. CDR3: CASSPPGRGFQETQYF. The CDR3 DNA sequence: TGTGCCAGCTCACCACCAGGCAGGGGCTTCCAAGAGACCCAGTACTTC.

The rearrangement joins TRBV6-5 to TRBJ2-7; a possible D gene is TRBD1 (6 bases). The CDR3 has 15 amino acids. Germline lookup yields CDR1 MNHEY and CDR2 SVGAGI. Between the trimmed V and J ends, which lost 0 bases and 7 bases, there was a span of 16 bases. The CDR3 DNA is TGTGCCAGCAGTTACTCGTGGCAGGGGCGGAGGGAGCAGTACTTC. Protein sequence: CASSYSWQGRREQYF.

DNA of the CDR3: TGTGCCACCAGTGATCCGCCTGAGGGGGCTCTGAACACCGGGGAGCTGTTTTTT. This translates into CATSDPPEGALNTGELFF. V and J are TRBV24-1 and TRBJ2-2; 7 bases fit TRBD1. The junction had 10 bases not matched to a gene; V was cut back by 3 bases and J by 1 base. This CDR3 is 18 amino acids long. The germline gives CDR1 KGHDR, CDR2 SFDVKD.

V is TRBV10-3 and J is TRBJ2-3; D perhaps matches TRBD2 (6 bases). Germline CDR1 reads ENHRY; CDR2 reads SYGVKD. This CDR3 region has 15 residues. V lost 6 bases, J lost 4 bases, and 17 bases lay in between. The CDR3 region is CAISPENGGPDTQYF. The CDR3 nucleotides read TGTGCCATCAGCCCAGAGAACGGGGGTCCAGATACGCAGTATTTT.

V is TRBV27 and J is TRBJ1-3, with D possibly matching TRBD1 (6 bases). CDR1 MNHEY and CDR2 SMNVEV come from the germline V gene (reference sequence). V lost 7 bases, J lost 1 base, and 11 bases lay in between. The CDR3 has 14 residues. The CDR3, as DNA: TGTGCCAGCAAAAGGGGGGGATCTGGAAACACCATATATTTT. Its translation: CASKRGGSGNTIYF.

The gene calls are TRBV7-9 and TRBJ1-2, with D tentatively TRBD1 (5 bases). Germline CDR1 SEHNR, CDR2 FQNEAQ (reference sequence). This CDR3 region has 15 residues. V was shortened by 5 bases and J by 4 bases, with 17 bases between the two germline ends. This CDR3 is CASSVGTAGTYGYTF. The CDR3 nucleotides read TGTGCCAGCAGCGTCGGGACGGCGGGGACCTATGGCTACACCTTC.

This clone was found a few times. The V gene is TRBV7-2, the J gene TRBJ2-2; D is possibly TRBD1 (5 bases). CDR1 is SGHTA and CDR2 is FQGNSA in the germline V gene. V lost 2 bases and J 4 bases, leaving 17 bases between the germline ends. The CDR3 contains 17 residues. Here the CDR3 reads CASSLMLARAATGELFF. In DNA, the CDR3 is TGTGCCAGCAGCTTAATGTTAGCCAGGGCAGCCACCGGGGAGCTGTTTTTT.

The chain uses TRBV5-1 and TRBJ2-5, with 10 bases fitting TRBD1. CDR1 is SGHRS and CDR2 is YFSETQ in the germline V gene. The CDR3 is 16 amino acids. Unmatched junction bases numbered 8, after V lost 3 bases and J lost 3 bases. The CDR3 loop reads CASSSLTGGLEETQYF. The CDR3 coding sequence is TGCGCCAGCAGCTCGCTGACAGGGGGCTTGGAAGAGACCCAGTACTTC.